The 30 T cell receptor beta chains presented below share a single source sample, sequenced in a study of shared clonotypes between healthy human individuals. Here immunoSEQ multiplex PCR was the method, and the copy in TCRdb shows in-frame clones only, minus some. The table lists about 470,000 clones, about 85% of them singletons. Sequencing was carried out using PBMCs. The source of these receptors is a woman between 40 and 50 years old in good health. Some clones in this sample may be carry-over from other donors' samples.

The gene calls are TRBV7-2 and TRBJ2-3, with 8 nucleotides matching TRBD2. The CDR3 totals 14 residues. Germline lookup yields CDR1 SGHTA and CDR2 FQGNSA. J gave up 5 bases and V 5 bases, and 6 bases lay outside the gene matches. The CDR3 coding sequence is TGTGCCAGCAGCATTGCGGGAGGTAGAGATACGCAGTATTTT. It codes for CASSIAGGRDTQYF.

V and J are TRBV29-1 and TRBJ2-1, with 11 bases matching TRBD2. This CDR3 comprises 15 residues. Germline values: CDR1 SQVTM, CDR2 ANQGSEA. Trimming cost V 4 bases and J 3 bases; bases outside gene matches: 5. The CDR3 reads CSVGEGTSGYNEQFF. In DNA, the CDR3 is TGCAGCGTTGGGGAAGGGACTAGCGGCTACAATGAGCAGTTCTTC.

This chain links TRBV7-3 with TRBJ2-5; D remains unclear. The CDR3 has 15 amino acids. Germline-derived CDR1 and CDR2 are SGHTA and FQGTGA. The V end was cut by 2 bases, the J end by 1 base, with 11 bases between. CDR3 nucleotide sequence: TGTGCCAGCAGCTTATCTAGTGGATTCCAAGAGACCCAGTACTTC. Amino acids: CASSLSSGFQETQYF.

The chain has TRBV28 and TRBJ1-2; perhaps TRBD1 as D (5 bases). Germline loops: CDR1 MDHEN, CDR2 SYDVKM. The CDR3 spans 14 residues. V was pared by 6 bases and J by 2 bases, with 13 bases between. CDR3 sequence: CASSQGAANYGYTF. Here the CDR3 DNA reads TGTGCCAGCAGCCAGGGTGCGGCGAACTATGGCTACACCTTC.

The chain has TRBV7-3 and TRBJ2-1; D assignment may be TRBD1 or TRBD2 (5 bases each). The CDR3 length is 19 residues. V lost 5 bases, J lost 0 bases, and 23 bases lay in between. Germline CDR1 is SGHTA and CDR2 is FQGTGA. The CDR3 DNA sequence: TGTGCCAGCAGCCCATCCCCTCCCTGGGACCGATACTCCTACAATGAGCAGTTCTTC. Its translation is CASSPSPPWDRYSYNEQFF.

The chain combines TRBV29-1 with TRBJ1-1; a possible D gene is TRBD1 (6 bases). CDR3 length: 12 amino acids. V gave up 8 bases and J gave up 3 bases, with 13 bases separating them. Germline CDR1 reads SQVTM; CDR2 reads ANQGSEA. The CDR3 DNA reads as TGCAGCATCAGGGGCTTAGACACTGAAGCTTTCTTT. Its protein is CSIRGLDTEAFF. Drawing the rest from reference TRBV29-1 and TRBJ1-1, the complete variable domain is SAVISQKPSRDICQRGTSLTIQCQVDSQVTMMFWYRQQPGQSLTLIATANQGSEATYESGFVIDKFPISRPNLTFSTLTVSNMSPEDSSIYLCSIRGLDTEAFFGQGTRLTVV.

The table lists this clone with a few counts. V and J are TRBV28 and TRBJ2-5, with TRBD2 as a possible D gene (6 bases). Germline CDR1 MDHEN, CDR2 SYDVKM. V was cut by 2 bases and J by 3 bases, with 13 bases left in between. CDR3 length: 15 amino acids. CDR3 DNA sequence: TGTGCCAGCAGTTTACCCGGGAGTGGTAAAGAGACCCAGTACTTC. Translating gives CASSLPGSGKETQYF. The full variable domain, with the rest looked up from reference TRBV28 and TRBJ2-5, is DVKVTQSSRYLVKRTGEKVFLECVQDMDHENMFWYRQDPGLGLRLIYFSYDVKMKEKGDIPEGYSVSREKKERFSLILESASTNQTSMYLCASSLPGSGKETQYFGPGTRLLVL.

The J gene is TRBJ2-5, the V gene TRBV30; 12 bases map to TRBD2. CDR1 GTSNPN and CDR2 SVGIG come from the germline V gene (reference sequence). The CDR3 covers 16 residues. The V gene end was trimmed by 5 bases and the J gene end by 4 bases; junction bases not matched to a gene: 11. CDR3 DNA sequence: TGTGCCTGGCAACTAGCGGGAGGATGGGCAAGAGAGACCCAGTACTTC. This gives the protein CAWQLAGGWARETQYF.

For this clone: A single base separates this from a much larger clone, so it may be a read error. Other DNA sequences from this sample encode an identical CDR3 as well. In nucleotides, the CDR3 is TGTGCCAGCAGCCAAGGGACGGGGCGAGTGGATGAGCAGTTCTTC. It codes for CASSQGTGRVDEQFF. The V and J genes are TRBV14 and TRBJ2-1; the D gene could be TRBD1 or TRBD2 (5 bases each). The CDR3 runs to 15 residues. Germline lookup yields CDR1 SGHDN and CDR2 FVKESK. The V and J ends lost 1 base and 8 bases respectively, with 15 bases between them. The whole variable domain, filled in from reference TRBV14 and TRBJ2-1, reads EAGVTQFPSHSVIEKGQTVTLRCDPISGHDNLYWYRRVMGKEIKFLLHFVKESKQDESGMPNNRFLAERTGGTYSTLKVQPAELEDSGVYFCASSQGTGRVDEQFFGPGTRLTVL.

Details on this clone: A clone one base away is much larger, so this may be a read error. This chain uses TRBV30 with TRBJ2-6, with D unclear. There are 16 residues in the CDR3. In germline, CDR1 is GTSNPN, CDR2 SVGIG (reference sequence). Trimming took 2 bases from V and 4 from J, leaving 15 bases between them. The CDR3 is CAWSRVGSVGANVLTF. The CDR3, as DNA: TGTGCCTGGAGTCGCGTCGGGTCCGTCGGGGCCAACGTCCTGACTTTC.

Judged by abundance, this clone is medium-sized. This same CDR3 is encoded by further DNA sequences in the sample. The chain couples TRBV27 to TRBJ1-2; 7 positions agree with TRBD1. This CDR3 is 13 amino acids long. Trimming at V came to 4 bases and at J to 7 bases, leaving 6 bases not matched to a gene. The germline CDR1 and CDR2 sequences are MNHEY and SMNVEV (reference sequence). The chain's CDR3 is CASSSYRGLGYTF. CDR3 bases: TGTGCCAGCAGTTCTTACAGGGGACTTGGCTACACCTTC.

This rearrangement joins TRBV7-2 to TRBJ2-1; 10 nucleotides align to TRBD2. V was pared by 4 bases and J by 6 bases, with 6 bases of the junction left unmatched. The CDR3 consists of 15 residues. CDR1 and CDR2 (germline): SGHTA, FQGNSA. CDR3 sequence: CASSSSGRSPNEQFF. CDR3 DNA sequence: TGTGCCAGCAGCTCTAGCGGGAGAAGCCCCAATGAGCAGTTCTTC. Looking up the rest from reference TRBV7-2 and TRBJ2-1 gives the full variable domain: GAGVSQSPSNKVTEKGKDVELRCDPISGHTALYWYRQSLGQGLEFLIYFQGNSAPDKSGLPSDRFSAERTGGSVSTLTIQRTQQEDSAVYLCASSSSGRSPNEQFFGPGTRLTVL.

This clone was picked up one time. The chain joins TRBV10-2 to TRBJ2-7; a weak D match, TRBD2 (5 bases). The CDR3 consists of 13 residues. V lost 8 bases and J 7 bases, leaving 18 bases between the germline ends. Per the germline V gene, CDR1 is WSHSY and CDR2 is SAAADI. CDR3 amino acids: CASSTKPPWEQYF. CDR3 bases: TGCGCCAGCTCGACTAAACCGCCGTGGGAGCAGTACTTC.

This clone was recorded only once. The genes are TRBV25-1 and TRBJ2-7; 9 nucleotides line up with TRBD2. The V and J ends lost 5 bases and 4 bases, in that order; junction bases with no gene match: 6. Germline V gives CDR1 MGHDK, CDR2 SYGVNS. The CDR3 has 14 amino acids. Here the CDR3 reads CASSPGTSLYEQYF. CDR3 bases: TGTGCCAGCAGTCCCGGGACTAGCTTATACGAGCAGTACTTC.

The rearrangement links TRBV7-2 to TRBJ2-2; D is perhaps TRBD2 (5 bases). CDR3 length equals 14 residues. Trimming took off 4 bases at V and 2 bases at J, with 8 bases between the two ends. The germline V gene has CDR1 SGHTA and CDR2 FQGNSA. The CDR3 loop reads CASSSDFNTGELFF. CDR3 bases: TGTGCCAGCAGCTCGGACTTCAACACCGGGGAGCTGTTTTTT.

This clone was picked up a small number of times. The CDR3 region is CASSVRGGVPYEQYF. As DNA, the CDR3 is TGCGCCAGCAGTGTTCGGGGGGGGGTTCCCTACGAGCAGTACTTC. The V gene is TRBV10-2, the J gene TRBJ2-7, with 8 bases fitting TRBD2. The CDR3 contains 15 residues. V lost 4 bases and J lost 2; bases outside the gene matches: 7. CDR1 and CDR2 (germline): WSHSY, SAAADI.

The chain recombines TRBV6-7 with TRBJ1-1, with a weak D call TRBD1 (6 bases). TRBV6-7 counts as an open reading frame of uncertain function. V gave up 2 bases and J gave up 3 bases, with 10 bases separating them. There are 14 residues in the CDR3. The CDR3 sequence is CASSYRQVHTEAFF. The CDR3, as DNA: TGTGCCAGCAGTTACCGACAGGTTCACACTGAAGCTTTCTTT.

Worth noting for this clone: Other DNA sequences in the sample encode the same CDR3. The genes are TRBV20-1 and TRBJ2-3; D is undetermined. CDR3 size: 11 residues. Germline-derived CDR1 and CDR2 are DFQATT and SNEGSKA (reference sequence). Between the trimmed V and J ends, which lost 2 bases and 4 bases, there was a span of 4 bases. CDR3 sequence reads: CSARFADTQYF. The CDR3 DNA sequence: TGCAGTGCTAGATTCGCAGATACGCAGTATTTT.

This clone was recorded a few times. V usage is TRBV5-4 and J usage is TRBJ1-3; maybe TRBD1 (5 bases). V was cut by 0 bases and J by 5 bases, with 12 bases left in between. The CDR3 contains 15 residues. Germline loops: CDR1 SGHNT, CDR2 YYREEE (reference sequence). CDR3 loop: CASSLGTGTRNTIYF. The CDR3 region has the DNA TGTGCCAGCAGCTTGGGTACCGGGACGAGAAACACCATATATTTT.

This clone appeared a single time. The rearrangement joins TRBV4-2 to TRBJ2-1, with TRBD1 as a possible D gene (6 bases). The CDR3 contains 15 residues. In germline, CDR1 is LGHNA, CDR2 YNFKEQ. The germline V and J ends were trimmed by 0 bases and 3 bases, with 9 bases remaining between them. The CDR3 nucleotides read TGTGCCAGCAGCCAAGATATGACAGGCTACAATGAGCAGTTCTTC. It specifies CASSQDMTGYNEQFF.

This clone was detected many times. Other DNA sequences from this sample encode an identical CDR3 as well. The chain is built from TRBV28 and TRBJ1-4; no clear D gene. Per the germline V gene, CDR1 is MDHEN and CDR2 is SYDVKM. The CDR3 loop spans 13 amino acids. Trimming cost V 6 bases and J 10 bases, with 15 bases left between them. The CDR3 sequence is CASRQYSGIKLFF. CDR3 DNA sequence: TGTGCCAGCAGACAATACAGCGGAATAAAACTGTTTTTT.

The chain is built from TRBV5-6 and TRBJ2-3; possibly TRBD1 or TRBD2 for D (5 bases each). The germline V and J ends were trimmed by 4 bases and 0 bases, with 15 bases remaining between them. CDR3 length: 16 amino acids. Germline CDR1 and CDR2: SGHDT and YYEEEE. The DNA of the CDR3 is TGTGCCAGCAGCCCCCGACGGGACGTTAGCACAGATACGCAGTATTTT. Translating gives CASSPRRDVSTDTQYF.

The V call is TRBV29-1, the J call TRBJ2-1, with 8 bases identical to TRBD1. This CDR3 comprises 12 residues. V lost 6 bases and J lost 9; bases outside the gene matches: 7. Looked up from germline, CDR1 is SQVTM and CDR2 is ANQGSEA. The CDR3 loop reads CSVGQGGSEQFF. The CDR3 DNA sequence: TGCAGCGTAGGACAGGGAGGTAGTGAGCAGTTCTTC.

V and J are TRBV27 and TRBJ1-2, with TRBD1 matching 8 bases. The CDR3 consists of 12 residues. The germline V gene encodes CDR1 MNHEY and CDR2 SMNVEV (reference sequence). V lost 6 bases to trimming and J lost 6 bases; unmatched junction nucleotides: 3. CDR3 bases: TGTGCCAGCAGGGGGGACAGGCATGGCTACACCTTC. Protein: CASRGDRHGYTF.

This chain uses TRBV6-6 with TRBJ2-2, with D perhaps matching TRBD1 or TRBD2 (5 bases each). This CDR3 has 15 residues. In germline, CDR1 is MNHNY, CDR2 SVGAGI (reference sequence). V lost 5 bases, J lost 1 base, and 11 bases lay in between. The chain's CDR3 is CASSGIGGNTGELFF. The CDR3 DNA follows: TGTGCCAGCAGTGGGATTGGGGGGAACACCGGGGAGCTGTTTTTT.

J is TRBJ1-1 and V is TRBV29-1, with D unresolved. V lost 4 bases and J lost 5, with 14 bases in between. The V gene's germline CDR1 is SQVTM and CDR2 ANQGSEA. The CDR3 contains 13 residues. For the CDR3, the DNA is TGCAGCGTTGGCTCGCAGGTTGGGACTGAAGCTTTCTTT. It translates to CSVGSQVGTEAFF. The entire variable domain, with the rest obtained from reference TRBV29-1 and TRBJ1-1, is as follows: SAVISQKPSRDICQRGTSLTIQCQVDSQVTMMFWYRQQPGQSLTLIATANQGSEATYESGFVIDKFPISRPNLTFSTLTVSNMSPEDSSIYLCSVGSQVGTEAFFGQGTRLTVV.

The V call is TRBV7-9, the J call TRBJ2-1, with 8 positions matching TRBD2. V trimming: 1 base; J trimming: 5 bases; junction bases outside the gene matches: 4. The germline V gene has CDR1 SEHNR and CDR2 FQNEAQ (reference sequence). The length of the CDR3 is 15 residues. CDR3 sequence reads: CASSLDGTRNNEQFF. DNA of the CDR3: TGTGCCAGCAGCTTAGATGGGACTAGGAACAATGAGCAGTTCTTC.

The gene calls are TRBV11-2 and TRBJ2-1; D perhaps matches TRBD2 (5 bases). The CDR3 contains 16 residues. Deletions cut 5 bases from V and 6 bases from J, with 20 bases between. Germline CDR1 is SGHAT and CDR2 is FQNNGV. CDR3 DNA sequence: TGTGCCAGCAGCCGCAAGTATGGACGGGAAGGCAATGAGCAGTTCTTC. Encoded protein: CASSRKYGREGNEQFF.

The rearrangement uses TRBV27 and TRBJ1-4, with D possibly being TRBD1 (6 bases). The V end was cut by 6 bases, the J end by 7 bases, with 18 bases between. CDR1 is MNHEY, CDR2 SMNVEV, per germline (reference sequence). The CDR3 is 15 residues long. The CDR3 bases are TGTGCCAGCAGAACTTTAGGGGGTATTTCTGAAAAACTGTTTTTT. It translates to CASRTLGGISEKLFF.

The CDR3 DNA reads as TGTGCCAGCAGCCCGGAGGGGCGTCAAGAGTGGGAAAAACTGTTTTTT. Amino acid sequence: CASSPEGRQEWEKLFF. The rearrangement links TRBV5-5 to TRBJ1-4; D might be TRBD1 (5 bases). Trimming took 4 bases from V and 8 from J, leaving 21 bases between them. Germline CDR1 SGHKS, CDR2 YYEKEE (reference sequence). The length of the CDR3 is 16 residues.